A single sample is the source of the 30 T cell receptor beta chains below, sequenced in a study of control samples from healthy donors and cancer patients. Clones were sequenced by immunoSEQ multiplex PCR, and TCRdb holds only the in-frame ones, with some missing. Of some 120,000 clones detected, approximately 95% appear once; the ten largest clones hold 3.6%. Sequencing used blood. The receptors were sampled from a man under 40 in good health.

Only one count was recorded for this clone. The V gene is TRBV2, the J gene TRBJ1-4; no definite D call. V lost 7 bases and J lost 6, with 6 bases in between. The CDR3 covers 11 residues. The V gene's germline CDR1 is SNHLY and CDR2 FYNNEI. CDR3 in amino acids: CASKADEKLFF. The CDR3 DNA is TGTGCCAGCAAGGCAGATGAAAAACTGTTTTTT.

The chain combines TRBV11-2 with TRBJ2-7; TRBD2 might be the D (5 bases). Germline CDR1 reads SGHAT; CDR2 reads FQNNGV. The CDR3 is 15 residues long. V lost 1 base and J 2 bases, leaving 12 bases between the germline ends. The CDR3 sequence is CASSLVSDGTYEQYF. The CDR3 bases are TGTGCCAGCAGCTTAGTATCCGACGGGACCTACGAGCAGTACTTC.

In its sample, this clone was seen once. The gene calls are TRBV9 and TRBJ2-7; D is possibly TRBD2 (6 bases). V lost 0 bases to trimming and J lost 0 bases, with 16 bases between them. Per the germline V gene, CDR1 is SGDLS and CDR2 is YYNGEE. The CDR3 sequence is 17 residues long. The CDR3 spells CASSVGGDYFSSYEQYF. The CDR3 nucleotides are TGTGCCAGCAGCGTAGGGGGGGATTATTTTAGCTCCTACGAGCAGTACTTC.

The rearrangement uses TRBV6-2 or TRBV6-3 and TRBJ1-1; no reliable D call. CDR1 and CDR2 (germline): MNHEY, SVGEGT. Trimming left V 5 bases short and J 11 bases short, with 15 bases between. The CDR3 totals 12 residues. The DNA for the CDR3 is TGTGCCAGCAGTCCCGGGAGGGTGGCGGCTTTCTTT. The encoded protein is CASSPGRVAAFF.

This chain connects TRBV20-1 to TRBJ2-1; perhaps TRBD1 as D (6 bases). Trimming removed 3 bases at V and 3 bases at J, with 9 bases between. Germline V gene sequence: CDR1 DFQATT, CDR2 SNEGSKA (reference sequence). This CDR3 has 13 residues. CDR3 coding DNA: TGCAGTGCTAGTGGGGGACACTACAATGAGCAGTTCTTC. Translated: CSASGGHYNEQFF.

J is TRBJ1-1 and V is TRBV29-1; D not resolved. Germline V CDR1 and CDR2: SQVTM, ANQGSEA. The CDR3 covers 14 residues. V dropped 6 bases and J dropped 3 bases, with 17 bases sitting between them. The CDR3, as DNA: TGCAGCGTCCTGACCTCTAAGCGGGACACTGAAGCTTTCTTT. Translating gives CSVLTSKRDTEAFF. Looking up the rest from reference TRBV29-1 and TRBJ1-1 gives the full variable domain: SAVISQKPSRDICQRGTSLTIQCQVDSQVTMMFWYRQQPGQSLTLIATANQGSEATYESGFVIDKFPISRPNLTFSTLTVSNMSPEDSSIYLCSVLTSKRDTEAFFGQGTRLTVV.

This clone was seen just once. V and J are TRBV4-2 and TRBJ1-3, with TRBD1 matching 7 bases. CDR3 length equals 15 residues. V lost 0 bases and J lost 4; bases outside the gene matches: 3. Germline values: CDR1 LGHNA, CDR2 YNFKEQ. CDR3 in amino acids: CASSQEEGAGNTIYF. The DNA for the CDR3 is TGTGCCAGCAGCCAAGAGGAGGGGGCAGGAAACACCATATATTTT.

The chain recombines TRBV9 with TRBJ2-7; D uncertain. The germline gives CDR1 SGDLS, CDR2 YYNGEE. V lost 4 bases and J lost 7, with 12 bases in between. The CDR3 runs 12 residues. This chain's CDR3 is CASSQSVGEQYF. For the CDR3, the DNA is TGTGCCAGCAGCCAAAGTGTGGGGGAGCAGTACTTC.

The rearrangement joins TRBV4-2 to TRBJ1-3, with TRBD1 identical over 8 bases. Germline CDR1 is LGHNA and CDR2 is YNFKEQ. The CDR3 spans 17 residues. The trim removed 0 bases at V and 2 bases at J, leaving 6 bases unmatched. The CDR3 protein is CASSQDPLDRAGNTIYF. The CDR3 DNA reads as TGTGCCAGCAGCCAAGATCCCCTGGACAGGGCTGGAAACACCATATATTTT.

The chain recombines TRBV6-2 or TRBV6-3 with TRBJ2-1; D gene unclear. Germline CDR1 and CDR2: MNHEY and SVGEGT. V lost 6 bases and J 7 bases, leaving 13 bases between the germline ends. This CDR3 is 13 amino acids long. The DNA of the CDR3 is TGTGCCAGCAGCGTATTAGATTTAAATGAGCAGTTCTTC. Its protein product is CASSVLDLNEQFF.

The V gene is TRBV30, the J gene TRBJ1-1; D possibly corresponds to TRBD1 (5 bases). Germline loops: CDR1 GTSNPN, CDR2 SVGIG (reference sequence). Trimming took off 4 bases at V and 8 bases at J, with 17 bases between the two ends. This CDR3 comprises 13 residues. The CDR3 region is CAWNLQAHKEAFF. The CDR3 DNA follows: TGTGCCTGGAATTTACAGGCGCATAAAGAAGCTTTCTTT.

The rearrangement uses TRBV19 and TRBJ1-5; TRBD1 aligns across 7 bases. The CDR3 is 16 residues long. V gave up 3 bases and J gave up 4 bases; unmatched junction bases: 9. CDR1 is LNHDA, CDR2 SQIVND, per germline (reference sequence). CDR3 nucleotide sequence: TGTGCCAGTAGTATTTTTCAGGGGGAAGGGAATCAGCCCCAGCATTTT. This codes for CASSIFQGEGNQPQHF.

This clone was seen once. The chain recombines TRBV7-9 with TRBJ2-6; D gene unclear. The CDR3 length is 16 residues. Germline V gene sequence: CDR1 SEHNR, CDR2 FQNEAQ (reference sequence). The V end lost 0 bases, the J end lost 9 bases, and 15 bases lay between the germline ends. The CDR3 DNA sequence: TGTGCCAGCAGCTTAGCTGGGCCGCCGTGGCTCAACGTCCTGACTTTC. Translation: CASSLAGPPWLNVLTF.

The chain is built from TRBV7-2 and TRBJ2-7, with D maybe TRBD2 (7 bases). CDR1 SGHTA and CDR2 FQGNSA come from the germline V gene. Trimming stripped 5 bases from V and 2 bases from J, with 13 bases between. The CDR3 runs to 14 residues. CDR3: CASSPEGGPYEQYF. Here the CDR3 DNA reads TGTGCCAGCAGCCCAGAGGGGGGGCCCTACGAGCAGTACTTC.

The V gene is TRBV6-2 or TRBV6-3, the J gene TRBJ1-1, with D tentatively TRBD1 (5 bases). V lost 4 bases and J 6 bases, leaving 12 bases between the germline ends. CDR3 size: 13 residues. Looked up from germline, CDR1 is MNHEY and CDR2 is SVGEGT. This chain's CDR3 is CASSLRGIAEAFF. CDR3 nucleotide sequence: TGTGCCAGCAGTTTAAGGGGTATCGCTGAAGCTTTCTTT.

The V gene is TRBV4-3, the J gene TRBJ1-1; D uncertain. Germline V gives CDR1 LGHNA, CDR2 YSLEER. The CDR3 runs 14 residues. The germline V and J ends were trimmed by 3 bases and 2 bases, with 10 bases remaining between them. CDR3 nucleotides: TGCGCCAGCAGCCAGCGACGGGTTAACACTGAAGCTTTCTTT. It codes for CASSQRRVNTEAFF.

The chain links TRBV5-1 to TRBJ1-2, with 9 bases that match TRBD1. The germline gives CDR1 SGHRS, CDR2 YFSETQ. With V trimmed by 4 bases and J by 4 bases, 2 bases remained unmatched. This CDR3 has 13 amino acids. CDR3: CASSQDRGYGYTF. Written as DNA, the CDR3 is TGCGCCAGCAGCCAGGACAGGGGCTATGGCTACACCTTC.

This sequence joins TRBV7-2 and TRBJ1-1, with D possibly being TRBD1 (6 bases). V gave up 1 base and J gave up 4 bases, with 10 bases separating them. CDR1 is SGHTA, CDR2 FQGNSA, per germline. The CDR3 sequence is 14 residues long. The CDR3 bases are TGTGCCAGCAGCTTAGTAATAGGGGGCACTGAAGCTTTCTTT. It codes for CASSLVIGGTEAFF.

A single count supports this clone. The gene calls are TRBV29-1 and TRBJ2-3; 13 bases map to TRBD2. V lost 7 bases, J lost 2 bases, and 12 bases stayed unmatched. From germline, CDR1 is SQVTM and CDR2 ANQGSEA. The CDR3 is made up of 17 amino acids. This CDR3 reads CSGAGTSGDSFTDTQYF. DNA for the CDR3: TGCAGCGGGGCGGGGACTAGCGGGGACAGTTTCACAGATACGCAGTATTTT.

V and J are TRBV19 and TRBJ1-6; TRBD1 agrees at 8 bases. Germline values: CDR1 LNHDA, CDR2 SQIVND (reference sequence). The CDR3 is 15 amino acids. Germline trimming cut 5 bases from V and 7 bases from J; bases unmatched to any gene: 7. The CDR3 spells CASSVDRAGNSPLHF. CDR3 nucleotide sequence: TGTGCCAGTAGTGTGGACAGGGCGGGGAATTCACCCCTCCACTTT.

J is TRBJ2-1 and V is TRBV7-8; TRBD2 matches 9 bases. This CDR3 spans 17 amino acids. J was trimmed by 8 bases and V by 6 bases; bases with no gene match: 17. The germline CDR1 and CDR2 sequences are SGHVS and FQNEAQ. The CDR3 DNA is TGTGCCAGCAGACCAGCGGGGGGCGGAGGGGCGACGGATGAGCAGTTCTTC. Its translation is CASRPAGGGGATDEQFF.

The chain couples TRBV27 to TRBJ1-1; D is unresolved. V shed 2 bases and J shed 1 base, with 5 bases lying between them. This CDR3 has 13 amino acids. CDR1 MNHEY and CDR2 SMNVEV come from the germline V gene (reference sequence). CDR3 amino acids: CASSLAENTEAFF. CDR3 nucleotide sequence: TGTGCCAGCAGTTTAGCGGAGAACACTGAAGCTTTCTTT.

The chain has TRBV6-6 and TRBJ2-7; tentatively, D is TRBD1 (6 bases). V was cut by 5 bases and J by 0 bases, with 14 bases left in between. Per the germline V gene, CDR1 is MNHNY and CDR2 is SVGAGI (reference sequence). This CDR3 has 15 residues. The CDR3 sequence is CASSLGLDSSYEQYF. CDR3 coding DNA: TGTGCCAGCAGTCTGGGCCTGGACAGCTCCTACGAGCAGTACTTC.

This rearrangement joins TRBV6-2 or TRBV6-3 to TRBJ2-1; D uncertain. The CDR3 has 14 residues. The V end lost 2 bases, the J end lost 0 bases, and 5 bases lay between the germline ends. Germline assignment: CDR1 MNHEY and CDR2 SVGEGT. The CDR3 bases are TGTGCCAGCAGTTACCAGAGCTCCTACAATGAGCAGTTCTTC. Its protein is CASSYQSSYNEQFF.

The chain is built from TRBV29-1 and TRBJ2-1; D gene ambiguous. V shed 3 bases and J shed 5 bases, with 8 bases lying between them. Germline CDR1 reads SQVTM; CDR2 reads ANQGSEA. CDR3 size: 12 residues. CDR3 protein: CSVEGLHNEQFF. CDR3 in DNA: TGCAGCGTTGAGGGTCTACACAATGAGCAGTTCTTC.

The chain couples TRBV7-2 to TRBJ2-3, with TRBD2 matching 8 bases. The CDR3 extends over 15 amino acids. The V segment lost 10 bases and the J segment 5 bases; nucleotides outside the gene matches: 14. Germline V gives CDR1 SGHTA, CDR2 FQGNSA. CDR3 in DNA: TGTGCCACCCAAGCGAGCGGAACTAGCGGAGATACGCAGTATTTT. This gives the protein CATQASGTSGDTQYF.

The V and J genes are TRBV28 and TRBJ2-5, with a possible D match to TRBD2 (7 bases). Per germline, CDR1 MDHEN and CDR2 SYDVKM. Trimming took off 5 bases at V and 5 bases at J, with 21 bases between the two ends. The CDR3 is 16 amino acids. The CDR3 nucleotides read TGTGCCAGCAGTACGTTTACGGGGGGCGGGTTGGAGACCCAGTACTTC. It encodes CASSTFTGGGLETQYF.

This chain connects TRBV6-2 or TRBV6-3 to TRBJ2-5; the D is unclear. This CDR3 is built from 14 residues. The germline V gene has CDR1 MNHEY and CDR2 SVGEGT. Trimming stripped 2 bases from V and 5 bases from J, with 12 bases between. CDR3 sequence: CASSYGNSPETQYF. CDR3 sequence (DNA): TGTGCCAGCAGTTACGGGAATAGTCCGGAGACCCAGTACTTC.

This chain joins TRBV10-2 and TRBJ1-5, with no clear D. This CDR3 region has 14 residues. The V end was cut by 0 bases, the J end by 4 bases, with 7 bases between. Per germline, CDR1 WSHSY and CDR2 SAAADI. CDR3 sequence (DNA): TGCGCCAGCAGTGAGTCATCGGGGAATCAGCCCCAGCATTTT. Amino acids: CASSESSGNQPQHF.

V gene TRBV4-3 combines with J gene TRBJ1-6; TRBD1 agrees at 9 bases. The germline CDR1 and CDR2 sequences are LGHNA and YSLEER. Trimming cost V 5 bases and J 10 bases; bases outside gene matches: 6. The CDR3 length is 14 residues. The CDR3 loop reads CASSNRDRVSPLHF. The CDR3 DNA reads TGCGCCAGCAGCAATCGGGACAGGGTATCACCCCTCCACTTT.